What follows is one T cell receptor beta chain and its context. The antigen it binds to is not known. The record has no base qualities; no much larger clone is one base away. In Seattle, one collaborating source enrolled patients while the infection was active and tracked those patients longitudinally over the course of disease. Collaborating institutions collected whole blood in K2EDTA tubes following their own protocols. For TCRbeta analysis, collaborators shipped samples as frozen whole blood, isolated PBMCs, or DNA extracted from either of those sample types. This specimen belongs to a study of blood T cell repertoires in COVID-19 (dated by TCRdb to between 2020 and 2021). In the study overall: Collaborator samples came from the United States, Italy and Spain and covered acute and convalescent phases of COVID-19. The prospective study material was composed of cDNA or gDNA derived from T cells, B-cell-depleted T cells, or PBMCs. The dataset comprised deeply sampled blood TCRbeta repertoires from subjects exposed to, actively infected with, or recovered from COVID-19. The repertoires were released in a freely available public database intended as a resource for research on the immune response to SARS-CoV-2. Samples were obtained from the ongoing ImmuneRACE study (first 160 participants) and from roughly 1,300 subjects provided by 6 global collaborators. Sample metadata almost always included a de-identified subject ID, COVID-19 status, age in years and sex. Where available, HLA class I and class II types were obtained from metadata supplied by the sample provider rather than from assay-based typing. Study-wide findings and limitations: How much clinical and demographic metadata was included differed by source and by participant, and the metadata was provided uncurated.

Here V drops 0 bases and J drops 7 bases, and the junction holds 3 bases not matched to any gene. From its cysteine to its phenylalanine, the CDR3 spans 14 amino acids. This entry keeps only the CDR3 DNA: 42 bases, framed from base 1. Via the germline V gene (reference sequence), CDR1 is SEHNR and CDR2 FQNEAQ. TCRbeta CDR3 regions were amplified from genomic DNA using the immunoSEQ Assay, a bias-controlled multiplex PCR. Under the source paper's analysis protocol: Nucleated cell counts per sample were estimated from amplification of reference gene primers within the assay. To quantify the absolute abundance of each unique TCRbeta CDR3 rearrangement, sequence reads were collapsed and filtered. For each sample, productive Simpson clonality was calculated by taking the square root of Simpson's diversity index across productive rearrangements. Entries here come from immuneACCESS through TCRdb and include only in-frame sequences with V and J called. Some clones fail to appear in such tables; in the studies checked, an unresolved V gene covers under half of the shortfall, and the cause of the remainder is unknown. The DNA gave D and trimming, while V, J and clone size come from that table. The table for this sample lists approximately 300,000 clones; 85% to 90% of them were counted only once. 6.3% of the sample rests with the top ten.

The rearrangement combines TRBV7-9 with TRBJ1-1; 9 junctional bases match TRBD1. The receptor comes from a woman between 45 and 65 years old with COVID-19, enrolled during active disease. Sequenced material: peripheral blood. The DNA sequence follows: TGTGCCAGCAGCTTAGCTGGGACAGGGATTGAAGCTTTCTTT. It encodes CASSLAGTGIEAFF.